This TCR beta chain was sequenced in a study of cytomegalovirus exposure and HLA in healthy donors. The ends were cut back, 4 bases at V and 3 bases at J, with 15 bases in the middle. The germline gives CDR1 SGHAT, CDR2 FQNNGV. The CDR3 sequence is 15 residues long. Details on this clone: What it binds is not known.

Sequencing was performed with immunoSEQ multiplex PCR; in TCRdb, only in-frame clones are kept and a portion is missing. The sample lists some 120,000 clones, about nine tenths occurring once. Regarding the study as a whole: Rare TCR sequences dominated, though some public TCRs recurred in many donors.

From the approximately 120-subject validation cohort, which was separate from the roughly 670-subject first cohort, the donors were drawn. The sample consisted of PBMCs. This rearrangement joins TRBV11-2 to TRBJ1-2, with D unclear. The receptor's source is a man aged 25-40 years in good health and CMV-seronegative. CDR3 nucleotide sequence: TGTGCCAGCAGCTCGATTTTGGGAGTTTACTATGGCTACACCTTC. Amino acid sequence: CASSSILGVYYGYTF. Supplemented by reference TRBV11-2 and TRBJ1-2, the full variable domain reads EAGVAQSPRYKIIEKRQSVAFWCNPISGHATLYWYQQILGQGPKLLIQFQNNGVVDDSQLPKDRFSAERLKGVDSTLKIQPAKLEDSAVYLCASSSILGVYYGYTFGSGTRLTVV.